This T cell receptor (beta chain) was sequenced in a study of T cell repertoires in cytomegalovirus infection. Overall study results and limits: The ex vivo response was dominated by HLA-C-restricted CMV-specific TCR beta clonotypes. Identification of carriers of CMV plus the relevant HLA was performed using cumulative public TCR beta family frequency.

One entry per CDR3 protein, called by TCRdb with MiXCR from the reads. Of around 570,000 distinct CDR3 sequences in the sample, 40% were seen once. The CDR3 consists of 12 residues. Trimming removed 5 bases from V and 8 bases from J; junction bases left unmatched: 4. This clonotype came up a few times. Its antigen remains unidentified. The specimen comprised cultured PBMCs, sampled from culture after CMV antigen stimulation. The source is a human donor in good health (CMV status not recorded). Some clones in this sample may be carry-over from other donors' samples. This sequence joins TRBV12-3 or TRBV12-4 and TRBJ1-2; 8 bases line up with TRBD1. The CDR3 nucleotides read TGTGCCAGCAGTCAGGGGGCGGAGGGCTACACCTTC. It codes for CASSQGAEGYTF.